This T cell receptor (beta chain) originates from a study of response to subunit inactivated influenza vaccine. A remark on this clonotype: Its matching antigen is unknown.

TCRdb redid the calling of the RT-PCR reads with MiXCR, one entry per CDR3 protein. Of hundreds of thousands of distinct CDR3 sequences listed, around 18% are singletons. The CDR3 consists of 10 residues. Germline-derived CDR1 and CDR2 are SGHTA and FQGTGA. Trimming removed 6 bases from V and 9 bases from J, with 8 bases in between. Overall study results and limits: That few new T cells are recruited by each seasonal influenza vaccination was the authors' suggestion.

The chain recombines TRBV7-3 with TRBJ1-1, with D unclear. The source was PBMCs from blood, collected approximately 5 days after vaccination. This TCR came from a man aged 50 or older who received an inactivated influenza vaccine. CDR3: CASRLPQAFF. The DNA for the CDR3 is TGTGCCAGCAGACTCCCCCAAGCTTTCTTT.